This is a list of T cell receptor beta chains from one sample in a study of pediatric ulcerative colitis. Libraries were prepared by immunoSEQ multiplex PCR; TCRdb keeps only in-frame clonotypes and omits some of them. The table includes about 35,000 clones, roughly 81% detected once. The material sequenced was gut tissue. The receptors come from a boy between 10 and 17 years old with mild ulcerative colitis. Both conserved end residues are part of each CDR3. The D gene is left open where the match is weak. Size is stated for part of the rows, as once, few or many counts, or as a class when the clone is expanded.

J gene | V gene | D gene | clone size | CDR3 DNA | CDR3 protein
TRBJ1-5 | TRBV10-1 | . | few | TGCGCCAGCAGTGACTGGGACCCCCGAAGAAATAGCAATCAGCCCCAGCATTTT | CASSDWDPRRNSNQPQHF
TRBJ2-3 | TRBV9 | TRBD1 | . | TGTGCCAGCAGCGTAGGGAGGCAGGGGGCTAGCACAGATACGCAGTATTTT | CASSVGRQGASTDTQYF
TRBJ1-2 | TRBV14 | . | . | TGTGCCAGCAGCCAAGACGGCCGGGCCTTCTATGGCTACACCTTC | CASSQDGRAFYGYTF
TRBJ2-7 | TRBV5-6 | . | few | TGTGCCAGCAGCTTGAGGGCGCCGTGGGAGCAGTACTTC | CASSLRAPWEQYF
TRBJ1-2 | TRBV7-9 | . | . | TGTGCCAGCAGCTTAGGGGGCCCCAACTCTAACTATGGCTACACCTTC | CASSLGGPNSNYGYTF
TRBJ2-7 | TRBV6-6 | . | . | TGTGCCAGCAGTTATCACCGGTCCCTTGAAATAAGGGAGCAGTACTTC | CASSYHRSLEIREQYF
TRBJ2-1 | TRBV30 | . | . | TGTGCCTGGAGTGACAACCGGGACTCCAAGTTCTTC | CAWSDNRDSKFF
TRBJ2-3 | TRBV6-4 | . | . | TGTGCCAGCAGTGACTCGACCACAGATACGCAGTATTTT | CASSDSTTDTQYF
TRBJ2-7 | TRBV19 | TRBD1 | . | TGTGCCAGTAGTGTGGGACAGCTTGGGGCCGAGCAGTACTTC | CASSVGQLGAEQYF
TRBJ1-2 | TRBV5-6 | . | . | TGTGCCAGCAGACCCACAGAATTCTATGGCTACACCTTC | CASRPTEFYGYTF
TRBJ1-1 | TRBV7-9 | . | . | TGTGCCAGCAGCTTAGGATGGCAGGATTACATGAACACTGAAGCTTTCTTT | CASSLGWQDYMNTEAFF
TRBJ2-5 | TRBV10-3 | TRBD1 | . | TGTGCCATCATGGGACAGCACCAAGAGACCCAGTACTTC | CAIMGQHQETQYF
TRBJ1-1 | TRBV21-1 | . | . | TGTGCCAGCAGCAAAGACGAGTCGTGGGACAGGGTATTAACCACTGAAGCTTTCTTT | CASSKDESWDRVLTTEAFF
TRBJ1-2 | TRBV5-8 | TRBD1 | few | TGTGCCAGCAGCTTGGACGGGACAGGGGTCTATGGCTACACCTTC | CASSLDGTGVYGYTF
TRBJ1-2 | TRBV5-1 | . | . | TGCGCCAGCAGCTATGGAGGGGGCTATGGCTACACCTTC | CASSYGGGYGYTF
TRBJ2-3 | TRBV5-8 | TRBD2 | . | TGTGCCAGCAGCCTCCCCCCGGGGGGGCGATGGGATACGCAGTATTTT | CASSLPPGGRWDTQYF
TRBJ2-2 | TRBV30 | . | . | TGTGCCTGGAGTGTAGGGGTAATCACCGGGGAGCTGTTTTTT | CAWSVGVITGELFF
TRBJ1-5 | TRBV29-1 | TRBD1 | . | TGCAGCGTAGAGACAGGGCAGGGACAGCCCCAGCATTTT | CSVETGQGQPQHF
TRBJ1-1 | TRBV5-4 | . | . | TGTGCCAGCAGCTTATTTAATATTGGGAGGCGGCGAAGGACTGAAGCTTTCTTT | CASSLFNIGRRRRTEAFF
TRBJ2-5 | TRBV4-2 | TRBD1 | . | TGTGCCAGCAGCCGACAGGGGGCAGGGGAGACCCAGTACTTC | CASSRQGAGETQYF
TRBJ2-3 | TRBV6-5 | . | . | TGTGCCAGCAGTTCTCCAGATACGCAGTATTTT | CASSSPDTQYF
TRBJ1-1 | TRBV7-2 | . | . | TGTGCCAGCAGCTCGTATCCCGGGCCGTTCTCTGAAGCTTTCTTT | CASSSYPGPFSEAFF
TRBJ2-3 | TRBV5-4 | TRBD1 | few | TGTGCCAGCACCCTTCTTCGAGGGGGCGCAGCAGATACGCAGTATTTT | CASTLLRGGAADTQYF
TRBJ2-3 | TRBV4-1 | . | few | TGCGCCAGCAGCCACGGGCCTAACACAGATACGCAGTATTTT | CASSHGPNTDTQYF
TRBJ2-3 | TRBV15 | TRBD2 | . | TGTGCCACCAGCAGAGATCTCGGTAGCGGGGGCCGCACAGATACGCAGTATTTT | CATSRDLGSGGRTDTQYF